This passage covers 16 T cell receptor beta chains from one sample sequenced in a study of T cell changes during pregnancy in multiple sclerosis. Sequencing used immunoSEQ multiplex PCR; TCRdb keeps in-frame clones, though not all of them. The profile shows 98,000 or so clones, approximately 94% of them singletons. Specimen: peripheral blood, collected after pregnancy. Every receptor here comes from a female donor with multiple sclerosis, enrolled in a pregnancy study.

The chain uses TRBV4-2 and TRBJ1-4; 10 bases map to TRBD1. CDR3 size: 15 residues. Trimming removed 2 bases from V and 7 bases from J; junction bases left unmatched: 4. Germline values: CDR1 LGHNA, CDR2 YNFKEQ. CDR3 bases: TGTGCCAGCAGCCAATCGACAGGGGGCAGTGAAAAACTGTTTTTT. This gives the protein CASSQSTGGSEKLFF.

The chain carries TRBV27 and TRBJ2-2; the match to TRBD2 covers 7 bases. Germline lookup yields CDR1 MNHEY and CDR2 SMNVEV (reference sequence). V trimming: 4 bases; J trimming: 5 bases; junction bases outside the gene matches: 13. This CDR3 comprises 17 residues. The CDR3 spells CASSSHRGVGLTGELFF. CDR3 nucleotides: TGTGCCAGCAGTTCGCACCGGGGGGTGGGACTAACCGGGGAGCTGTTTTTT.

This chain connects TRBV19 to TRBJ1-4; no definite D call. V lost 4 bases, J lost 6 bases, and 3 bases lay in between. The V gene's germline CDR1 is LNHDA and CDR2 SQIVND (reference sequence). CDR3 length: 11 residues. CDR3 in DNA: TGTGCCAGTAGTACTTATGAAAAACTGTTTTTT. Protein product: CASSTYEKLFF.

The CDR3 DNA follows: TGCGCCAGCAGCTTAGGGTCAGGGGGCGATCATGGCTACACCTTC. Encoded protein: CASSLGSGGDHGYTF. This chain uses TRBV5-1 with TRBJ1-2; 8 bases line up with TRBD1. Germline V gives CDR1 SGHRS, CDR2 YFSETQ. The CDR3 extends over 15 amino acids. V was clipped by 2 bases and J by 6 bases; unmatched bases: 9.

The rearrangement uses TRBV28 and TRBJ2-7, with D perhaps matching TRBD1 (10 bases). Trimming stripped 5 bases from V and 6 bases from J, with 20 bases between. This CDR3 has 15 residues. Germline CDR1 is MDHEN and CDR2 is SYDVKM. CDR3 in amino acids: CASSLAGQGTREQYF. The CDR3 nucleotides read TGTGCCAGCAGTCTAGCGGGACAGGGGACGCGCGAGCAGTACTTC.

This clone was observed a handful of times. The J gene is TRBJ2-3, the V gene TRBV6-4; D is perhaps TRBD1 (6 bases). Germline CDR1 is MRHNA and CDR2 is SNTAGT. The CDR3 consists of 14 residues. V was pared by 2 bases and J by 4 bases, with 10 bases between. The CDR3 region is CASSDQPGADTQYF. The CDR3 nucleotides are TGTGCCAGCAGTGACCAGCCAGGGGCAGATACGCAGTATTTT.

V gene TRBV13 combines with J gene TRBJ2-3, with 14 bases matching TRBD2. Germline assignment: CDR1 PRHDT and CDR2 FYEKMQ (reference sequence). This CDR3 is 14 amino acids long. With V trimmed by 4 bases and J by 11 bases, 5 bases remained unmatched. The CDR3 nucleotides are TGTGCCAGCAGCTGGGGACTAGCGGGAGTAGGGCAGTATTTT. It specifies CASSWGLAGVGQYF.

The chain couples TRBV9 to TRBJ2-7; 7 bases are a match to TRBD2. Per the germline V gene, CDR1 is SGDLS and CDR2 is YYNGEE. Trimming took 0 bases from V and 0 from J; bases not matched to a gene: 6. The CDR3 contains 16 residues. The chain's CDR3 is CASSVGGGPLSYEQYF. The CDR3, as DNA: TGTGCCAGCAGCGTAGGCGGGGGACCCCTCTCCTACGAGCAGTACTTC.

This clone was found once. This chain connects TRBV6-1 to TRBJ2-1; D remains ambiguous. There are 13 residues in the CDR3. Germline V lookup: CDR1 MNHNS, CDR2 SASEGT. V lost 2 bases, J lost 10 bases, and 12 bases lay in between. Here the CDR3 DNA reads TGTGCCAGCAGTGAATCCGGGTTTAGAGAGCAGTTCTTC. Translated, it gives CASSESGFREQFF.

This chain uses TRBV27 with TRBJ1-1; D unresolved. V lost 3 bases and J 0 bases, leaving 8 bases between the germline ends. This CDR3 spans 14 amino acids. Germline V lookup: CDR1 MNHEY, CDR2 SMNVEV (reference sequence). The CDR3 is CASSLARMNTEAFF. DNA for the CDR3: TGTGCCAGCAGTTTGGCGCGGATGAACACTGAAGCTTTCTTT.

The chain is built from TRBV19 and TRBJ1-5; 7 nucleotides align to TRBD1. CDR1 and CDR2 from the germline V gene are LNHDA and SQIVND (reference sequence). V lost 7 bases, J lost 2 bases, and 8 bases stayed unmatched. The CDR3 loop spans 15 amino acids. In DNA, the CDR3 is TGTGCCAGTACGGGACAGATCCTTCGCAATCAGCCCCAGCATTTT. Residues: CASTGQILRNQPQHF.

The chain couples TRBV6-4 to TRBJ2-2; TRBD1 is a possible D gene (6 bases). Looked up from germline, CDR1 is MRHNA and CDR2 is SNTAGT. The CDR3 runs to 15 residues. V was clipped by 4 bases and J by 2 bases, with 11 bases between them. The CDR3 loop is CASSARTANTGELFF. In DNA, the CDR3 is TGTGCCAGCAGTGCTAGGACAGCAAACACCGGGGAGCTGTTTTTT.

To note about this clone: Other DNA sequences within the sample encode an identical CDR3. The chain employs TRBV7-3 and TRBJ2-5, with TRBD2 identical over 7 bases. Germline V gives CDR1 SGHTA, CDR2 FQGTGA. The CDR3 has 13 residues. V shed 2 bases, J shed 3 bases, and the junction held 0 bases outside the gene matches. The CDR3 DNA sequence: TGTGCCAGCAGCTTAGGGACTAAAGAGACCCAGTACTTC. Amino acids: CASSLGTKETQYF. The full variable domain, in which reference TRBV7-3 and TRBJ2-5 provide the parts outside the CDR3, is GAGVSQTPSNKVTEKGKYVELRCDPISGHTALYWYRQSLGQGPEFLIYFQGTGAADDSGLPNDRFFAVRPEGSVSTLKIQRTERGDSAVYLCASSLGTKETQYFGPGTRLLVL.

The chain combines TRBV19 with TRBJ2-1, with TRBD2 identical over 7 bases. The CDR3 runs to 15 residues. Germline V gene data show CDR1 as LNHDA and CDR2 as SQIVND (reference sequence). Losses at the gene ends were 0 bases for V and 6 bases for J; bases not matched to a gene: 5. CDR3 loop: CASSIDRGGFNEQFF. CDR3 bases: TGTGCCAGTAGTATAGATCGGGGAGGGTTCAATGAGCAGTTCTTC.

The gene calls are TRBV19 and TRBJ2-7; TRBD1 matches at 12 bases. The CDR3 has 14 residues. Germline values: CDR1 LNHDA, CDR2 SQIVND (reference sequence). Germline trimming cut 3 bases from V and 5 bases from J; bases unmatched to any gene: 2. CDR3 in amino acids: CASSIGTGGDEQYF. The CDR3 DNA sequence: TGTGCCAGTAGTATCGGGACAGGGGGCGACGAGCAGTACTTC.

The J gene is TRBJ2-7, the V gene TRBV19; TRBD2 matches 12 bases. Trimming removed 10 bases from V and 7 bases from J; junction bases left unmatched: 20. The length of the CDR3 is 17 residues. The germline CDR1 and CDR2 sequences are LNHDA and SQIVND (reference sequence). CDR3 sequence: CANPDRVLAGGPDEQYF. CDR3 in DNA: TGTGCCAACCCAGACAGGGTGCTAGCGGGAGGGCCAGATGAGCAGTACTTC.